This TCR beta chain was observed in a study of regulatory T cells in long-lasting Graves disease. Germline assignment: CDR1 SGHTA and CDR2 FQGTGA. The CDR3 runs to 16 residues. Trimming left V 0 bases short and J 0 bases short, with 10 bases between. Regarding time point: newly diagnosed GD, antithyroid drugs for less than 3 months. PBMC-extracted RNA yielded the TCR library. This clonotype was counted at least ten times. Arm-PCR of CDR3 regions and iRepertoire HTBI primers were the basis on which TCR beta libraries were built. MiXCR, run by TCRdb on the multiplex PCR reads, gives a single entry per CDR3 protein. The table has approximately 350,000 distinct CDR3 sequences, about an eighth seen once; the top ten hold 18%. These same data were also listed under a study on T cells in Graves' hyperthyroidism and ophthalmopathy. That source reports: Ophthalmopathy was told apart from stable hyperthyroidism by a 13 V-J model.

V is TRBV7-3 and J is TRBJ2-3; D is undetermined. The receptor's source is a woman between 18 and 29 years old with Graves disease. The sequences come from peripheral blood mononuclear cells (PBMCs), collected at new diagnosis, from a patient treated with antithyroid drugs. The CDR3 spells CASSLTAHYSTDTQYF. CDR3 nucleotides: TGTGCCAGCAGCTTAACAGCACACTATAGCACAGATACGCAGTATTTT.